The present T cell receptor beta chain was sequenced within a study of T cells in Graves' hyperthyroidism and ophthalmopathy. Amplification of TCR beta CDR3 regions was performed using RNA transcripts as template. The primer set for the first-round RT-PCR of the TCR CDR3 was HTBI. One entry per CDR3 protein results from TCRdb running MiXCR on the multiplex PCR reads. Here the sample spans approximately 700,000 distinct CDR3 sequences, 16% being singletons. Losses at the gene ends were 5 bases for V and 3 bases for J; bases not matched to a gene: 9. The germline V gene has CDR1 SGHAT and CDR2 FQNNGV. CDR3 length equals 16 residues. This clonotype was seen ten or more times.

Sequenced input: blood. J is TRBJ2-7 and V is TRBV11-2, with 11 bases identical to TRBD2. The sequence derives from a man aged 18 to 30 with Graves' hyperthyroidism. Here the CDR3 reads CASSSLGLAGRYEQYF. The CDR3 region has the DNA TGTGCCAGCAGCAGTCTCGGACTAGCGGGCCGCTACGAGCAGTACTTC.